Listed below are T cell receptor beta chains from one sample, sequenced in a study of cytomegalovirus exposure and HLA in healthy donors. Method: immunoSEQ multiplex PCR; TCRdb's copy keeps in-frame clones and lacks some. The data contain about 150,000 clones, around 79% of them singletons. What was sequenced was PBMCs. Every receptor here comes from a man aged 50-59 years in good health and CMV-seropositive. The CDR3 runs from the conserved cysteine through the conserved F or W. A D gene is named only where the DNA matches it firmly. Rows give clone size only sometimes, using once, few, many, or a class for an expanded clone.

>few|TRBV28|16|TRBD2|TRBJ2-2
TGTGCCAGCAGTCCCCTTTGGGAGGGCCAGCCCGGGGAGCTGTTTTTT
CASSPLWEGQPGELFF
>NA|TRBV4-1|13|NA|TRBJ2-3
TGCGCCAGCAGCCCCCAAAGCACAGATACGCAGTATTTT
CASSPQSTDTQYF
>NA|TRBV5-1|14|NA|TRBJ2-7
TGCGCCAGCAGCTTGGATCCCAGCTCCTACGAGCAGTACTTC
CASSLDPSSYEQYF
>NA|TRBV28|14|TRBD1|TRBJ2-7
TGTGCCAGCAGCCCTCGACAGGGACCCTACGAGCAGTACTTC
CASSPRQGPYEQYF
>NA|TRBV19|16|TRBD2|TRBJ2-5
TGTGCCAGTAGTACCATTAGCGGGAAGACACAAGAGACCCAGTACTTC
CASSTISGKTQETQYF
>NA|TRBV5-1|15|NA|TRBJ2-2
TGCGCCAGCAGCTTGGGAGGGCGAACGTACGGGGAGCTGTTTTTT
CASSLGGRTYGELFF
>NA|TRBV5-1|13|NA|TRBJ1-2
TGCGCCAGCAGATCGGGATCCAACTATGGCTACACCTTC
CASRSGSNYGYTF
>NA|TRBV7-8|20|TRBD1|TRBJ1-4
TGTGCCAGCAGCTCATACGGTTTCGGGACAGAACTGGCGACTAATGAAAAACTGTTTTTT
CASSSYGFGTELATNEKLFF
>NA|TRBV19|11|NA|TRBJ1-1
TGTGCCAGCATAGGGGACACTGAAGCTTTCTTT
CASIGDTEAFF
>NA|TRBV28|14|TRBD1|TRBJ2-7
TGTGCCAGCAGTTCCGGACAGGGGACGGACGAGCAGTACTTC
CASSSGQGTDEQYF
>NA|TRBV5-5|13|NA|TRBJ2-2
TGTGCCAGCAGCTCCGGGGGCACCGGGGAGCTGTTTTTT
CASSSGGTGELFF
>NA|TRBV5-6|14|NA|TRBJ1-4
TGTGCCAGCAGCTTGGCCGGGGGGGTCGGAAAACTGTTTTTT
CASSLAGGVGKLFF
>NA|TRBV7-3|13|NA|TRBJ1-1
TGTGCCAGCAGCTTCGACACAAACACTGAAGCTTTCTTT
CASSFDTNTEAFF
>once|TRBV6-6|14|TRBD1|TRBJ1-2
TGTGCCAGCAGTAACCGGGACAGGGTGGATGGCTACACCTTC
CASSNRDRVDGYTF
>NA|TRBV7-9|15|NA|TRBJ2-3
TGTGCCAGCAGCTTAGGTCTACAGGGTGCAGATACGCAGTATTTT
CASSLGLQGADTQYF
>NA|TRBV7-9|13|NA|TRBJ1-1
TGTTCCGGCAGCTTCATAGGGGACACTGAAGCTTTCTTT
CSGSFIGDTEAFF
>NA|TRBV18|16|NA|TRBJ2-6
TGTGCCAGCTCACCATCTTTAACAGCTGGGGCCAACGTCCTGACTTTC
CASSPSLTAGANVLTF
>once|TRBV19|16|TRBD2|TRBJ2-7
TGTGCCAGTAGTCCTTCCGTAGCGGGAGGTGGGTACGAGCAGTACTTC
CASSPSVAGGGYEQYF
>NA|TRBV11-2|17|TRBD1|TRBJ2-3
TGTGCCAGCAGCTTAGAGGGTCGAGGGGGCCGTCCCGATACGCAGTATTTT
CASSLEGRGGRPDTQYF
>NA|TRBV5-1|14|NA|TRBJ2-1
TGCGCCAGCAGCTTGGCAGGCCATAACAATGAGCAGTTCTTC
CASSLAGHNNEQFF
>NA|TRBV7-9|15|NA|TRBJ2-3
TGTTCCAGCAGCTTAGCGTATTCCAGTCCAGATACGCAGTATTTT
CSSSLAYSSPDTQYF
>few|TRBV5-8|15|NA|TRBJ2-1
TGTGCCATCCGGGCGTCAGCGGTCTCCTACAATGAGCAGTTCTTC
CAIRASAVSYNEQFF
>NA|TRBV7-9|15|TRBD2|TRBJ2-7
TGTGCCAGCAGCCCCGACGGGAGGAGCTCCTACGAGCAGTACTTC
CASSPDGRSSYEQYF
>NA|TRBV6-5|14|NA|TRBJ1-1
TGTGCCAGCAGTGAATTCGGGGAGGGGAGATCGGCTTTCTTT
CASSEFGEGRSAFF
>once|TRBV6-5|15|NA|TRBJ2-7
TGTGCCAGCAGGATATACCGGGACACCAACTACGAGCAGTACTTC
CASRIYRDTNYEQYF
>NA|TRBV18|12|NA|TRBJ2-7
TGTGCCAGCTCCCCGGACAGCTACGAGCAGTACTTC
CASSPDSYEQYF
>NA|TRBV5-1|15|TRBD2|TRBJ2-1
TGCGCCAGCAGCGTACTAGCGGGGGACTACAATGAGCAGTTCTTC
CASSVLAGDYNEQFF
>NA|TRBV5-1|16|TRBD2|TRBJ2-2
TGCGCCAGCAGCGGGGGACTAGCGGGAGGGACCGGGGAGCTGTTTTTT
CASSGGLAGGTGELFF
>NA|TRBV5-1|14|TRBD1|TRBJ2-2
TGCGCCAGCAGCCATACAGGGGACACCGGGGAGCTGTTTTTT
CASSHTGDTGELFF
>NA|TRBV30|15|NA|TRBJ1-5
TGTGCCTGGAGTGTATCAGGCGAAGGATACCAGCCCCAGCATTTT
CAWSVSGEGYQPQHF
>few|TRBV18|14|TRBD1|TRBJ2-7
TGTGCCAGCTCACTCGGAGGACAGGATGGCGAGCAGTACTTC
CASSLGGQDGEQYF
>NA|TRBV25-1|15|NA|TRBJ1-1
TGTGCCAGCAGTCTCCATCAGACAGGGAACACTGAAGCTTTCTTT
CASSLHQTGNTEAFF
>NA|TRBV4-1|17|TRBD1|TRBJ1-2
TGCGCCAGCAGCCAGACATATGGGACAGGGCTAAACTATGGCTACACCTTC
CASSQTYGTGLNYGYTF
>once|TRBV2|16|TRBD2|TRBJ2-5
TGTGCCAGCAGATACTGGACTAGCGGGGACCAAGAGACCCAGTACTTC
CASRYWTSGDQETQYF
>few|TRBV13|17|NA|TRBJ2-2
TGTGCCAGCAGCTCGAACCTGGACTTCTCCAACACCGGGGAGCTGTTTTTT
CASSSNLDFSNTGELFF
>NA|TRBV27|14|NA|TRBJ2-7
TGTGCCAGCAGTTTGGTGGGCAGCTCCTACGAGCAGTACTTC
CASSLVGSSYEQYF
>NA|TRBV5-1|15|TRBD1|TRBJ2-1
TGCGCCAGCAGCTCCGGGACAGGGGGTTTTTCTGAGCAGTTCTTC
CASSSGTGGFSEQFF
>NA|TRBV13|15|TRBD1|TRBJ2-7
TGTGCCAGCAGCTTAGGTGGGACAGGGGTCCGCGAGCAGTACTTC
CASSLGGTGVREQYF
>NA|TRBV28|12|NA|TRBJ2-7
TGTGCCAGCAGCCTGATAGCCTACGAGCAGTACTTC
CASSLIAYEQYF
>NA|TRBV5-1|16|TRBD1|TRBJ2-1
TGCGCCAGCACGGGCGTTTCAGGGGGCTCCTACAATGAGCAGTTCTTC
CASTGVSGGSYNEQFF
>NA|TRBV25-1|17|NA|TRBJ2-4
TGTGCCAGCAGTGAATCAGTTAGAGACTTCACTGAAAACATTCAGTACTTC
CASSESVRDFTENIQYF
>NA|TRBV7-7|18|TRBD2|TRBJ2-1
TGTGCTAGCATCCTAAGGCCCAAGGGCGGGAGCTCCTACAATGAGCAGTTCTTC
CASILRPKGGSSYNEQFF
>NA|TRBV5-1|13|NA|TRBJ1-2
TGCGCCAGCACCCGGGTCGGGGAAGGGGGCTACACCTTC
CASTRVGEGGYTF
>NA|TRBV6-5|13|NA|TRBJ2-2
TGTGCCAGCAGTTACAAACTAGCCGGGGAGCTGTTTTTT
CASSYKLAGELFF